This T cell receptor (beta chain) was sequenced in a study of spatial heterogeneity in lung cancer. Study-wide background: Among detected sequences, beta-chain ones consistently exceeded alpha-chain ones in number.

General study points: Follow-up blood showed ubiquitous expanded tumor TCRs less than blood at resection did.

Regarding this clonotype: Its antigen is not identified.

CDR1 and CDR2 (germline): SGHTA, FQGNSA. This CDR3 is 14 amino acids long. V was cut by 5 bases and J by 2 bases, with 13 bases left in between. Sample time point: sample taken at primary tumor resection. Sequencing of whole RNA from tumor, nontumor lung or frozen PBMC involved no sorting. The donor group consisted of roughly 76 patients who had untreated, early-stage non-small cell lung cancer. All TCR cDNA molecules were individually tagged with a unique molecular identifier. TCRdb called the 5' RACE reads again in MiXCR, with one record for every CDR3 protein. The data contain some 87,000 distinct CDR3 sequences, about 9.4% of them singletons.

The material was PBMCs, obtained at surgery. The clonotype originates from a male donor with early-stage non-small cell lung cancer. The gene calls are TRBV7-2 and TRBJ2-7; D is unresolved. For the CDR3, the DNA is TGTGCCAGCAGCCGCCAGGAAGGGCCCTACGAGCAGTACTTC. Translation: CASSRQEGPYEQYF.